A selection of T cell receptor beta chains follows, all from one sample in a study of T cells in Graves' hyperthyroidism and ophthalmopathy. Each CDR3 protein gets one entry after TCRdb re-called the multiplex PCR reads with MiXCR. The table records roughly 750,000 distinct CDR3 sequences, around 15% of them present only once. Sequencing was carried out using blood. The receptors derive from a man aged 18 to 29 with Graves' hyperthyroidism. The CDR3 runs from the conserved cysteine through the conserved F or W. D genes are given only for firm matches.

D: NA; V: TRBV6-5; CDR3: CASSYFGGRSPLHF
D: TRBD2; V: TRBV18; CDR3: CASSPLAGVGNEQFF
D: NA; V: TRBV12-3/TRBV12-4; CDR3: CASSLLDYEQYF
D: TRBD1; V: TRBV27; CDR3: CASIRDRGMNTEAFF
D: TRBD1; V: TRBV2; CDR3: CASTADRGLNTEAFF
D: NA; V: TRBV5-8; CDR3: CASSFAGDQETQYF
D: NA; V: TRBV27; CDR3: CASSLLGSRGEQFF
D: NA; V: TRBV19; CDR3: CASSIQGNGYTF
D: TRBD2; V: TRBV6-1; CDR3: CASRSTSGASDTQYF
D: TRBD2; V: TRBV11-2; CDR3: CASSLPPGLAPTDTQYF
D: NA; V: TRBV10-3; CDR3: CAAEGANNEQFF
D: NA; V: TRBV27; CDR3: CASSEDRQEKLFF